This is a list of T cell receptor beta chains from one sample in a study of blood T cell repertoires in COVID-19. Method: immunoSEQ multiplex PCR; TCRdb's copy keeps in-frame clones and lacks some. The sample yields fewer than 200,000 clones, about 80% seen once. The sample consisted of PBMCs or T cells enriched from blood (not recorded which). The origin of the receptors is a man aged 45 to 65 who had recovered from COVID-19. Both conserved end residues are part of each CDR3. A D gene is named only where the DNA matches it firmly. Some rows mark clone size as missing; the rest say once, few, many or name a class of expanded clone.

CDR3aa,CDR3nt,abundance,v_gene,d_gene,j_gene
CASSLSVNQPQHF,TGTGCCAGCAGCTTGTCGGTCAATCAGCCCCAGCATTTT,.,TRBV5-6,.,TRBJ1-5
CASSPPNRYNSPLHF,TGTGCCAGCTCACCACCAAACAGATATAATTCACCCCTCCACTTT,.,TRBV18,.,TRBJ1-6
CASGLATPPRRQFF,TGTGCTAGTGGTTTGGCAACCCCTCCCCGTAGGCAGTTCTTC,.,TRBV12-5,.,TRBJ2-1
CASSYSTGARNAQYF,TGTGCCAGCAGTTACTCGACAGGCGCAAGGAATGCGCAGTATTTT,.,TRBV6-5,.,TRBJ2-3
CASCARRGSRNTIYF,TGTGCCAGCTGCGCCCGGAGGGGATCAAGAAACACCATATATTTT,.,TRBV5-6,.,TRBJ1-3
CASSQDRGENSPLHF,TGTGCCAGCAGTCAGGACAGGGGTGAAAATTCACCCCTCCACTTT,.,TRBV6-5,TRBD1,TRBJ1-6
CASSRMDRASNQPQHF,TGTGCCAGTAGTAGGATGGACAGGGCTAGCAATCAGCCCCAGCATTTT,.,TRBV19,TRBD1,TRBJ1-5
CASSYGDRYEQFF,TGTGCCAGCAGTTACGGGGACAGGTATGAGCAGTTCTTC,.,TRBV6-5,TRBD1,TRBJ2-1
CASSQRTGRETQYF,TGTGCCAGCAGCCAAAGGACGGGGAGAGAGACCCAGTACTTC,.,TRBV9,.,TRBJ2-5
CASSGPPGRGGNTGELFF,TGTGCCAGCAGTGGCCCCCCGGGGCGGGGGGGCAACACCGGGGAGCTGTTTTTT,.,TRBV6-1,TRBD2,TRBJ2-2
CASSLDRGRTTEAFF,TGTGCCAGCAGCTTGGACAGGGGAAGAACGACTGAAGCTTTCTTT,.,TRBV5-6,TRBD1,TRBJ1-1
CASSRPGGNYGYTF,TGTGCCAGCAGCCGTCCGGGGGGAAACTATGGCTACACCTTC,.,TRBV3-1/TRBV3-2,.,TRBJ1-2
CASSARAYTGELFF,TGTGCCAGCAGCGCCAGGGCCTACACCGGGGAGCTGTTTTTT,.,TRBV9,.,TRBJ2-2
CAISDGGTGETQYF,TGTGCCATCAGTGACGGGGGTACGGGGGAGACCCAGTACTTC,.,TRBV10-3,.,TRBJ2-5
CASSMDRLRVTEAFF,TGTGCCAGCAGTATGGACAGGTTGAGGGTCACTGAAGCTTTCTTT,.,TRBV2,TRBD1,TRBJ1-1
CASSRGLAGEQYF,TGTGCCAGCAGCAGGGGACTAGCCGGCGAGCAGTACTTC,once,TRBV4-2,TRBD2,TRBJ2-7
CASSLGTANTEAFF,TGTGCCAGCAGCTTAGGGACAGCGAACACTGAAGCTTTCTTT,.,TRBV7-2,.,TRBJ1-1
CASSPRRAGELFF,TGTGCCAGCAGCCCCCGACGGGCCGGGGAGCTGTTTTTT,.,TRBV7-9,.,TRBJ2-2
CATSDWGRETQYF,TGTGCCACCAGTGATTGGGGGCGGGAGACCCAGTACTTC,.,TRBV24-1,.,TRBJ2-5
CASSPAGFGTYGYTF,TGTGCCAGCTCACCAGCGGGATTCGGAACCTATGGCTACACCTTC,.,TRBV18,.,TRBJ1-2
CASSRTGTTEAFF,TGTGCCAGCAGCCGGACAGGGACCACTGAAGCTTTCTTT,.,TRBV7-9,TRBD1,TRBJ1-1
CASSQDLAGPLDTQYF,TGTGCCAGCAGCCAAGATCTAGCGGGTCCTCTTGATACGCAGTATTTT,.,TRBV3-1/TRBV3-2,TRBD2,TRBJ2-3
CSASIGSQPQHF,TGCAGTGCTAGTATAGGGAGTCAGCCCCAGCATTTT,.,TRBV20-1,.,TRBJ1-5
CASSLGQVWYGYTF,TGTGCCAGCAGCTTGGGACAGGTTTGGTATGGCTACACCTTC,.,TRBV7-9,TRBD1,TRBJ1-2
CSTGPGRAYEQYF,TGCAGCACCGGACCAGGGCGCGCCTACGAGCAGTACTTC,.,TRBV29-1,.,TRBJ2-7
CASIDRYNEQFF,TGTGCCAGCATTGACAGATACAATGAGCAGTTCTTC,.,TRBV5-5,.,TRBJ2-1
CASSPTGNTGELFF,TGCGCCAGCAGTCCTACGGGGAATACCGGGGAGCTGTTTTTT,.,TRBV10-2,.,TRBJ2-2
CASSDPTRRGTQYF,TGTGCCAGCAGTGACCCGACTAGGAGGGGGACCCAGTACTTC,.,TRBV6-1,.,TRBJ2-5
CASSQVGGDEKLFF,TGCGCCAGCAGCCAAGTGGGCGGGGATGAAAAACTGTTTTTT,.,TRBV4-3,.,TRBJ1-4
CASSLGGTGSTDTQYF,TGTGCCAGCAGCTTGGGGGGGACAGGGAGCACAGATACGCAGTATTTT,.,TRBV5-5,TRBD1,TRBJ2-3
CASSPGQGGDEKLFF,TGTGCCAGCAGCCCCGGACAGGGCGGTGATGAAAAACTGTTTTTT,.,TRBV5-4,TRBD1,TRBJ1-4
CASSPRQANTGELFF,TGTGCCAGCAGCCCCCGACAGGCGAACACCGGGGAGCTGTTTTTT,.,TRBV7-2,.,TRBJ2-2
CASSELRWWRGQYNEQFF,TGTGCCAGCAGCGAATTACGATGGTGGAGGGGGCAGTACAATGAGCAGTTCTTC,.,TRBV5-5,.,TRBJ2-1
CASSYSSQGASPQHF,TGTGCCAGCAGTTACTCGAGCCAGGGGGCCTCACCCCAGCATTTT,.,TRBV6-5,TRBD1,TRBJ1-5
CASSLGTGPEQYF,TGTGCCAGCAGCCTGGGGACAGGGCCGGAGCAGTACTTC,.,TRBV5-5,TRBD1,TRBJ2-7
CASSDGSVTGWISPLHF,TGTGCCAGCAGTGATGGTTCGGTGACAGGGTGGATTTCACCCCTCCACTTT,.,TRBV25-1,TRBD1,TRBJ1-6